A selection of T cell receptor beta chains follows, all from one sample in a study of identical twins. Each CDR3 protein is one row after TCRdb ran MiXCR on the 5' RACE reads. The profile covers around 340,000 distinct CDR3 sequences, with roughly 10% appearing a single time and under 10% taken by the ten largest. Sequencing was done on a sample of naive T cells sorted from blood. These receptors came from a woman in her fifties or sixties in good health. The CDR3 runs from the conserved cysteine through the conserved F or W. A D gene is named only where the DNA matches it firmly. The size field is filled for only some rows; it gives once, few, many or a size class.

j_call clone_size d_call v_call cdr3_aa cdr3_nt
TRBJ1-5 many NA TRBV9 CASSVGLSNQPQHF TGTGCCAGCAGCGTAGGGTTGAGCAATCAGCCCCAGCATTTT
TRBJ1-2 few NA TRBV20-1 CSGLRGVNGYTF TGCAGTGGCTTAAGGGGGGTAAACGGCTACACCTTC
TRBJ1-2 few NA TRBV15 CATSRDRAWGYTF TGTGCCACCAGCAGAGATAGGGCCTGGGGCTACACCTTC
TRBJ2-3 NA TRBD2 TRBV7-2 CASSLKAGVTDTQYF TGTGCCAGCAGCTTAAAAGCGGGAGTCACAGATACGCAGTATTTT
TRBJ2-1 many NA TRBV12-3/TRBV12-4 CASTPTGERFF TGTGCCAGCACTCCGACTGGCGAGAGGTTCTTC
TRBJ2-7 NA TRBD2 TRBV5-1 CASSRRLAGDYEQYF TGCGCCAGCAGCCGGAGACTAGCGGGAGACTACGAGCAGTACTTC
TRBJ1-1 NA NA TRBV7-9 CASSSEGGPTEAFF TGTGCCAGCAGCTCTGAGGGGGGCCCCACTGAAGCTTTCTTT
TRBJ1-3 many NA TRBV28 CASSATRQSGNTIYF TGTGCCAGCAGTGCAACCAGACAGTCTGGAAACACCATATATTTT
TRBJ2-1 NA NA TRBV7-9 CASSFPGGNEQFF TGTGCCAGCAGCTTCCCAGGTGGAAATGAGCAGTTCTTC
TRBJ1-5 NA NA TRBV12-3/TRBV12-4 CASRGQGNQPQHF TGTGCCAGCAGAGGGCAGGGTAATCAGCCCCAGCATTTT
TRBJ2-1 many NA TRBV3-1 CASSLRGGKANEQFF TGTGCCAGCAGCCTCCGTGGGGGAAAGGCGAATGAGCAGTTCTTC
TRBJ2-1 few NA TRBV11-3 CASSPRASFPNEQFF TGTGCCAGCAGCCCCAGGGCTAGCTTCCCCAATGAGCAGTTCTTC
TRBJ1-4 many TRBD1 TRBV7-2 CASSSGRDRGRANEKLFF TGTGCCAGCAGCTCTGGCCGGGACAGGGGGCGGGCTAATGAAAAACTGTTTTTT
TRBJ2-7 few TRBD1 TRBV3-1 CASSQRDSHEQYF TGTGCCAGCAGCCAGAGGGACAGCCACGAGCAGTACTTC
TRBJ1-5 few NA TRBV19 CASSPTQGQPQHF TGTGCCAGTAGCCCAACGCAGGGTCAGCCCCAGCATTTT
TRBJ2-4 NA NA TRBV7-9 CASSPGQAEREVQYF TGTGCCAGCAGCCCGGGACAGGCGGAGCGGGAGGTTCAGTACTTC
TRBJ2-5 NA NA TRBV6-2/TRBV6-3 CASSPPARETQYF TGTGCCAGCAGTCCTCCCGCCAGAGAGACCCAGTACTTC
TRBJ2-5 NA TRBD1 TRBV6-6 CASSPRDRGMETQYF TGTGCCAGCAGCCCCCGGGACAGGGGGATGGAGACCCAGTACTTC
TRBJ2-1 many TRBD2 TRBV20-1 CSARGAGGPYEQFF TGCAGTGCTAGGGGTGCGGGAGGGCCTTATGAGCAGTTCTTC
TRBJ2-2 NA TRBD1 TRBV7-2 CASSLVGQRTGELFF TGTGCCAGCAGCTTAGTGGGACAGAGGACCGGGGAGCTGTTTTTT
TRBJ2-1 NA TRBD2 TRBV14 CASSRRLAGVKGNEQFF TGTGCCAGCAGCCGACGTTTAGCGGGAGTGAAGGGCAATGAGCAGTTCTTC
TRBJ1-4 few NA TRBV4-1 CASSQDWTDAKLFF TGCGCCAGCAGCCAAGATTGGACGGATGCAAAACTGTTTTTT
TRBJ2-3 few TRBD2 TRBV2 CASSLEPGTSGFRTDTQYF TGTGCCAGCAGCTTAGAGCCCGGGACTAGCGGTTTTCGCACAGATACGCAGTATTTT
TRBJ2-1 NA NA TRBV2 CASSESVDFSYNEQFF TGTGCCAGCAGTGAATCGGTGGATTTTTCCTACAATGAGCAGTTCTTC
TRBJ2-1 many TRBD2 TRBV7-9 CASSPRLAGDTYNEQFF TGTGCCAGCAGCCCCCGACTAGCGGGAGATACCTACAATGAGCAGTTCTTC